One and the same sample provided the 5 T cell receptor beta chains below, sequenced in a study of OX40 agonist ivuxolimab in advanced cancers. The table came from immunoSEQ multiplex PCR; TCRdb's copy has only in-frame clones and leaves some out. The data contain approximately 47,000 clones, over 90% of them singletons. The specimen comprised CD4+ or CD8+ T cells sorted from blood, sampled in a trial of the OX40 agonist ivuxolimab. The receptors were gathered from an adult with an advanced solid tumor such as melanoma, head and neck, liver or kidney cancer.

This clone has a single count. J is TRBJ1-2 and V is TRBV30; D perhaps matches TRBD1 (6 bases). Germline V CDR1 and CDR2: GTSNPN, SVGIG (reference sequence). Trimming shortened V by 0 bases and J by 4 bases, and 12 bases separated the two germline ends. The CDR3 spans 14 residues. In DNA form, the CDR3 reads TGTGCCTGGAGTGTCCGGGGGGCGGGCTATGGCTACACCTTC. This encodes CAWSVRGAGYGYTF.

V gene TRBV19 combines with J gene TRBJ1-6, with D maybe TRBD1 (5 bases). CDR1 and CDR2 from the germline V gene are LNHDA and SQIVND (reference sequence). The CDR3 length is 16 residues. Trimming pared 1 base from V and 3 bases from J, leaving 10 bases between. CDR3 protein: CASSIVPGIYNSPLHF. Written as DNA, the CDR3 is TGTGCCAGTAGTATAGTCCCAGGGATCTATAATTCACCCCTCCACTTT.

This chain uses TRBV19 with TRBJ1-1, with 7 bases matching TRBD1. In germline, CDR1 is LNHDA, CDR2 SQIVND (reference sequence). V shed 4 bases and J 1 base; nucleotides not matched to a gene: 3. The CDR3 totals 14 residues. CDR3: CASSNRGSNTEAFF. The CDR3 nucleotides are TGTGCCAGTAGTAACAGGGGTTCGAACACTGAAGCTTTCTTT. Full variable domain (rest looked up from reference TRBV19 and TRBJ1-1): DGGITQSPKYLFRKEGQNVTLSCEQNLNHDAMYWYRQDPGQGLRLIYYSQIVNDFQKGDIAEGYSVSREKKESFPLTVTSAQKNPTAFYLCASSNRGSNTEAFFGQGTRLTVV.

The CDR3 nucleotides are TGTGCCAGCAGCTTATCTGCAGGGGTGGGGTACGAGCAGTACTTC. It codes for CASSLSAGVGYEQYF. The chain couples TRBV7-8 to TRBJ2-7; a weak D match, TRBD1 (6 bases). Germline CDR1 reads SGHVS; CDR2 reads FQNEAQ. Trimming pared 2 bases from V and 4 bases from J, leaving 15 bases between. The CDR3 runs to 15 residues.

This rearrangement joins TRBV6-1 to TRBJ2-7, with 7 bases matching TRBD1. The germline V gene encodes CDR1 MNHNS and CDR2 SASEGT. J gave up 0 bases and V 10 bases, and 9 bases lay outside the gene matches. This CDR3 is 14 amino acids long. The CDR3 sequence is CATVGQEASYEQYF. The CDR3 nucleotides read TGTGCCACCGTTGGACAGGAGGCCTCCTACGAGCAGTACTTC.